This T cell receptor beta chain comes out of a study of blood T cell repertoires in COVID-19. Study summary: Collection of acute and convalescent COVID-19 samples took place in the United States, Italy and Spain. The cDNA or gDNA used as material had been derived from T cells, B-cell-depleted T cells, or PBMCs.

Germline assignment: CDR1 MGHDK and CDR2 SYGVNS. This CDR3 spans 15 amino acids. Trimming left V 3 bases short and J 1 base short, with 12 bases between. The repertoire was sequenced with immunoSEQ multiplex PCR; TCRdb's copy has only in-frame clones and lacks some. The sample lists 200,000 to 300,000 clones; 80% to 90% were seen once. This clonotype originated in a woman aged 80 or over with COVID-19, enrolled during active disease. The sample comprised peripheral blood. The chain couples TRBV25-1 to TRBJ1-1, with D possibly being TRBD1 (5 bases). The CDR3 nucleotides are TGTGCCAGCAGTGATCTTGGGGCGGCGAACACTGAAGCTTTCTTT. Its translation: CASSDLGAANTEAFF. The whole variable domain, filled in from reference TRBV25-1 and TRBJ1-1, reads EADIYQTPRYLVIGTGKKITLECSQTMGHDKMYWYQQDPGMELHLIHYSYGVNSTEKGDLSSESTVSRIRTEHFPLTLESARPSHTSQYLCASSDLGAANTEAFFGQGTRLTVV.